This TCR beta chain was documented in a study of identical twins. Notes on the study in general: Cord blood's abundant beta clonotypes had fewer insertions, unlike memory repertoires.

TCRdb used MiXCR to reprocess the 5' RACE reads, holding one entry per CDR3 protein. The sample lists 250,000 or so distinct CDR3 sequences, about 9% occurring once. V shed 10 bases and J shed 2 bases, with 12 bases lying between them. Germline V CDR1 and CDR2: MNHEY, SVGEGT. CDR3 size: 12 residues. This clonotype was detected many times. Its antigen is unknown. Another study also made use of these data, one on yellow fever vaccine responses in identical twins.

Material: CD8+ T cells sorted from blood. V usage is TRBV6-2 or TRBV6-3 and J usage is TRBJ2-7, with D tentatively TRBD2 (6 bases). The receptor's source is a woman under 30 in good health. The DNA for the CDR3 is TGTGCCACGGGGGACTTCGCCTACGAGCAGTACTTC. Translating it yields CATGDFAYEQYF.